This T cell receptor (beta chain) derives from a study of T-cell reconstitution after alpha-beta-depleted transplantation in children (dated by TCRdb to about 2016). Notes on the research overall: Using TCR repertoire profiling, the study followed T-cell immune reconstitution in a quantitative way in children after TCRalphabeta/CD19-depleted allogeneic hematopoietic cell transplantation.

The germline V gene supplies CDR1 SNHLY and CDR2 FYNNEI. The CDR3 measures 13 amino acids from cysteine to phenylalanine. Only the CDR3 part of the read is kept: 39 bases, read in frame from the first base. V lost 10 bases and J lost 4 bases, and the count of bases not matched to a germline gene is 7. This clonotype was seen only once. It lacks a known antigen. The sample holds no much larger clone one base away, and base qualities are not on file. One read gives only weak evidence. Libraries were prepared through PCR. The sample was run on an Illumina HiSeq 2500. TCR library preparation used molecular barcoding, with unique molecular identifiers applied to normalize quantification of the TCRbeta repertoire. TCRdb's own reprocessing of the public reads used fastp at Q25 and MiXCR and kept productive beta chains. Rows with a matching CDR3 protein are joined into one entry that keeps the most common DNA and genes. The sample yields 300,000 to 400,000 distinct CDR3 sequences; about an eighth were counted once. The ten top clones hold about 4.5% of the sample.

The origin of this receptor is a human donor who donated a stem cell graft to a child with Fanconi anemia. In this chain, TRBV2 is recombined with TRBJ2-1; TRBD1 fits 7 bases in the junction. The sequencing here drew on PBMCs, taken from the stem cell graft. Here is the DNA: TGTGCCACCTCTCCGGGACAGTACAATGAGCAGTTCTTC. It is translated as CATSPGQYNEQFF.